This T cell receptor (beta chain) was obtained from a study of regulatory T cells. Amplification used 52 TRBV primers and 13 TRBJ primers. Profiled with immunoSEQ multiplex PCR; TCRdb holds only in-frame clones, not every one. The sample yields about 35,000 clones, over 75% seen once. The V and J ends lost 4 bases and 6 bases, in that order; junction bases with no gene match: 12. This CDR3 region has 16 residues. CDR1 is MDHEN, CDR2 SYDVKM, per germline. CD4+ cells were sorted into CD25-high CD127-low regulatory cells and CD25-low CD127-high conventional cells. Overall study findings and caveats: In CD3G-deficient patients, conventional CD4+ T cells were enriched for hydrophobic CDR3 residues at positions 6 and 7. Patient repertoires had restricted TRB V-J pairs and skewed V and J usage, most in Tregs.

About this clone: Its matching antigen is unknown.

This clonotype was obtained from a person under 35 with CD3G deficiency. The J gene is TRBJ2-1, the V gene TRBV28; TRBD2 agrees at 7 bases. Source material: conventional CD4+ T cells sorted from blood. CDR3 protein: CASSSPGGGEGNEQFF. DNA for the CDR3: TGTGCCAGCAGTTCCCCCGGTGGGGGGGAGGGCAATGAGCAGTTCTTC.